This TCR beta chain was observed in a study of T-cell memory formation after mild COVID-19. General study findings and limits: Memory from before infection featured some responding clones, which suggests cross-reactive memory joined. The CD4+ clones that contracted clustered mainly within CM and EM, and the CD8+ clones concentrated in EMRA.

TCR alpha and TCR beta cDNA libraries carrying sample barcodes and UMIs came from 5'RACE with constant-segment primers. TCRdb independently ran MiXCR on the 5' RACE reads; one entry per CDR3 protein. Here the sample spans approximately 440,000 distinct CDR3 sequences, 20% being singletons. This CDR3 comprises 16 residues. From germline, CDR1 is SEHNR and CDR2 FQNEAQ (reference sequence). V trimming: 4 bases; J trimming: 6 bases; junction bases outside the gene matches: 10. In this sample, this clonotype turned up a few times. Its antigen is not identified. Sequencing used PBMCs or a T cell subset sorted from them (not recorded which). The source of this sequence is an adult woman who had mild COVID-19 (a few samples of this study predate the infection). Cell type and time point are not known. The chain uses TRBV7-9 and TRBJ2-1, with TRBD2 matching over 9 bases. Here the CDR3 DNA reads TGTGCCAGCAGCTGGTCTGGGGCTAGCGGGGCCAATGAGCAGTTCTTC. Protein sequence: CASSWSGASGANEQFF.